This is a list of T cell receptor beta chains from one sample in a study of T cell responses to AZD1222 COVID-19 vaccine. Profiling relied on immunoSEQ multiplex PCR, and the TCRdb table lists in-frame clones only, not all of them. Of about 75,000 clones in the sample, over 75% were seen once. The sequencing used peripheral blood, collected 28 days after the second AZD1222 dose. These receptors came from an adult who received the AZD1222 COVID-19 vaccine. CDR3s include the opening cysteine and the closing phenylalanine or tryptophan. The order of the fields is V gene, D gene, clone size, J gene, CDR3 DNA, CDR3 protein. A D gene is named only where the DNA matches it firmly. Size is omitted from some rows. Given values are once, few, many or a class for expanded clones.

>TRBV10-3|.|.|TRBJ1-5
TGTGCCATCAGTGAGTCCCAGACTTTTAGCAATCAGCCCCAGCATTTT
CAISESQTFSNQPQHF
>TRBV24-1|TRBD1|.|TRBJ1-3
TGTGCCACCAGTGAAACTCCGGGACAGGGGTTGAACACCATATATTTT
CATSETPGQGLNTIYF
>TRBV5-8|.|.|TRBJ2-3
TGTGCCAGCAGCGTTGGATTCGGGGGACTCACAGATACGCAGTATTTT
CASSVGFGGLTDTQYF
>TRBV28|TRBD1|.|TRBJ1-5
TGTGCCAGCAGTTTCGCCCGACAGGGGGGCAATCAGCCCCAGCATTTT
CASSFARQGGNQPQHF
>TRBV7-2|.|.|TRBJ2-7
TGTGCCAGCAGCATGCTCTACGAGCAGTACTTC
CASSMLYEQYF
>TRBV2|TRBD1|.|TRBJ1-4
TGTGCCAGCAGTGTGGGGGACAGACAACTGTTTTTT
CASSVGDRQLFF
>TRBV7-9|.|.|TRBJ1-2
TGTGCCAGCAGTAAAAGCCAAACAGGCTATGGCTACACCTTC
CASSKSQTGYGYTF
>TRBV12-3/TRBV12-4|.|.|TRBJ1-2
TGTGCCAGCAGCCGTCCCCCGGATGATGGCTACACCTTC
CASSRPPDDGYTF
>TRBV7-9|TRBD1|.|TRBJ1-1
TGTGCCAGCAGCTCCAGGGGGCCCACCACTGAAGCTTTCTTT
CASSSRGPTTEAFF
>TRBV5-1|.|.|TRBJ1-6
TGCGCCAGCAGCTTGGCCCCGACAGGCGGTAATTCACCCCTCCACTTT
CASSLAPTGGNSPLHF
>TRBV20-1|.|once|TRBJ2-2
TGCAGTGCTAGCGGAGGGACTGAGCTGTTTTTT
CSASGGTELFF
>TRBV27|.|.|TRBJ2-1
TGTGCCAGCAGTCCGCAATCCGTCGGCTCCTACAATGAGCAGTTCTTC
CASSPQSVGSYNEQFF
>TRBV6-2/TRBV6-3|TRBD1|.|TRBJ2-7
TGTGCCAGCAGTTACGGTGCGCCAGGGGGCGAGCAGTACTTC
CASSYGAPGGEQYF
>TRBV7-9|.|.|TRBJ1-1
TGTGCCAGCAGCCCCCCAGTGAGCACTGAAGCTTTCTTT
CASSPPVSTEAFF
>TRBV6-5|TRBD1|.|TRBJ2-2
TGTGCCAGCAGCCCCGGGACAGGGAACACCGGGGAGCTGTTTTTT
CASSPGTGNTGELFF
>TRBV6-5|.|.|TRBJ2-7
TGTGCCAGCAGTTATCAGGCGGCCTACGAGCAGTACTTC
CASSYQAAYEQYF
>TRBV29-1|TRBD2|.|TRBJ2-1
TGCAGCGTTGAAGCAATTCTAGCGGCCTACAATGAGCAGTTCTTC
CSVEAILAAYNEQFF
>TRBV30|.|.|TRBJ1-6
TGTGCCTGGAGGAGGGGGAACTATAATTCACCCCTCCACTTT
CAWRRGNYNSPLHF